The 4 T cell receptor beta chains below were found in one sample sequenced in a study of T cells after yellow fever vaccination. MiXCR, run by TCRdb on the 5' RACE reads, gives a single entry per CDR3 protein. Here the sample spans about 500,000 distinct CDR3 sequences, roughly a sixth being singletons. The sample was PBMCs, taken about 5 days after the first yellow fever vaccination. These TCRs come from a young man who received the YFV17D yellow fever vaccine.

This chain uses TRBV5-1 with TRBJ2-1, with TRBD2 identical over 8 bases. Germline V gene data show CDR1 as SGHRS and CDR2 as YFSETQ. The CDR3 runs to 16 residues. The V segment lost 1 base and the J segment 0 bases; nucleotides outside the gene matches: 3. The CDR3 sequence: CASSLKAGASYNEQFF. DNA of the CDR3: TGCGCCAGCAGCTTGAAAGCGGGGGCCTCCTACAATGAGCAGTTCTTC.

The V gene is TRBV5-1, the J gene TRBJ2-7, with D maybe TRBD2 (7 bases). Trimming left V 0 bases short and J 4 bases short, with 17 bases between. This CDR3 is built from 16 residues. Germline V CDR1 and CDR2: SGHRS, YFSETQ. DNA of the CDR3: TGCGCCAGCAGCTTGGATGGGGGGGGCTTAACTTACGAGCAGTACTTC. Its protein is CASSLDGGGLTYEQYF.

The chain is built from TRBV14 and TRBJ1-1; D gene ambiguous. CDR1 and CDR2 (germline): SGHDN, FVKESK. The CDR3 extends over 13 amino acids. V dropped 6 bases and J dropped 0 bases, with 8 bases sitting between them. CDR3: CASSRTLNTEAFF. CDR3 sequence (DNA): TGTGCCAGCAGTAGGACCCTGAACACTGAAGCTTTCTTT.

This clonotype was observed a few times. CDR3 residues: CASSGQGTNTGELFF. The DNA of the CDR3 is TGTGCCAGCAGCGGTCAGGGGACGAACACCGGGGAGCTGTTTTTT. The V gene is TRBV11-1, the J gene TRBJ2-2; tentative D call: TRBD1 (6 bases). Germline assignment: CDR1 SGHAT and CDR2 FQDESV (reference sequence). CDR3 size: 15 residues. V shed 5 bases and J shed 0 bases, with 10 bases lying between them. Supplemented by reference TRBV11-1 and TRBJ2-2, the full variable domain reads EAEVAQSPRYKITEKSQAVAFWCDPISGHATLYWYRQILGQGPELLVQFQDESVVDDSQLPKDRFSAERLKGVDSTLKIQPAELGDSAMYLCASSGQGTNTGELFFGEGSRLTVL.